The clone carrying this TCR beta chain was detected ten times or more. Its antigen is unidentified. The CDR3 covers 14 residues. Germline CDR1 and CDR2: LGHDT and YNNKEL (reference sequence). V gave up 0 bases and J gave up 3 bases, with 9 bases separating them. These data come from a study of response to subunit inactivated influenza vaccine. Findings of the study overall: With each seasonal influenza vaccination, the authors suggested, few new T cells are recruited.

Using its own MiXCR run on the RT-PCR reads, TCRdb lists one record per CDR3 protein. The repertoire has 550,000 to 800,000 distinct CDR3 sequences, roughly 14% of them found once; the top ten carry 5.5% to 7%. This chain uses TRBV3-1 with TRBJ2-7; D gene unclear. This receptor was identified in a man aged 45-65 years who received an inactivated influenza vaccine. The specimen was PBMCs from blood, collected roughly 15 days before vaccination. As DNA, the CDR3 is TGTGCCAGCAGCCAAGATGTCAACAGCTACGAGCAGTACTTC. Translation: CASSQDVNSYEQYF.